The T cell receptor (beta chain) described here comes from a study of shared clonotypes between healthy human individuals. Overall study: Per donor, CD8 memory used one plate, CD8 naive used two, CD4 memory used three and CD4 naive used three. Study conclusions and caveats: Across subsets, estimated richness was generally greater for naive than for memory populations. Relative to their counterparts shared across all four donors, non-shared clonotypes exhibited diminished generation probabilities.

Here immunoSEQ multiplex PCR was the method, and the copy in TCRdb shows in-frame clones only, minus some. The repertoire holds more than 2 million clones, with about 95% as singletons. Concerning this clone itself: Its antigen remains unknown.

This CDR3 has 11 amino acids. Germline values: CDR1 MNHNY, CDR2 SVGAGI (reference sequence). V lost 9 bases and J 0 bases, leaving 5 bases between the germline ends. CD8 cells classed as naive were CD45RO-negative and positively selected for CCR7, excluding terminally differentiated effector memory CD45RA+ cells. The sample consisted of naive CD8+ T cells sorted from blood. This receptor was taken from a man aged 18 to 35 in good health. The chain is built from TRBV6-6 and TRBJ1-1; D ambiguous. CDR3 sequence: CASHMNTEAFF. The CDR3 DNA sequence: TGTGCCAGTCATATGAACACTGAAGCTTTCTTT.